The rows below give T cell receptor beta chains drawn from one sample of a study of CD8 T cells in Susac syndrome. A single record per CDR3 protein comes from TCRdb applying MiXCR to the immunoSEQ multiplex PCR reads. Counted here are about 300,000 distinct CDR3 sequences, 89% occurring once; the ten biggest clones make up less than 0.2%. The sample consisted of CD8+ T cells from PBMCs. The receptor source for this set is a human donor with multiple sclerosis. The CDR3 runs from the conserved cysteine through the conserved F or W. The D gene is left open where the match is weak. Rows may omit the clone size; those that give it use once, few, many or a size class.

D: TRBD2; size: NA; J: TRBJ2-7; V: TRBV23-1; DNA: TGCGCCAGCAAAGATCTGGCTGGCGGGAGAAGGACCTACGAGCAGTACTTC; CDR3: CASKDLAGGRRTYEQYF
D: TRBD2; size: few; J: TRBJ2-1; V: TRBV27; DNA: TGTGCCAGCAGTCCCCTTAGCGGGAGCTCCTACAATGAGCAGTTCTTC; CDR3: CASSPLSGSSYNEQFF
D: NA; size: NA; J: TRBJ2-7; V: TRBV27; DNA: TGTGCCAGCAGTTCCGGGACAAGTCTCTACGAGCAGTACTTC; CDR3: CASSSGTSLYEQYF
D: TRBD1; size: NA; J: TRBJ2-2; V: TRBV7-2; DNA: TGTGCCAGCAGCCAACTAGGGGGCCGAACCGGGGAGCTGTTTTTT; CDR3: CASSQLGGRTGELFF
D: NA; size: NA; J: TRBJ1-1; V: TRBV9; DNA: TGTGCCAGCAGCGTCTCCCCCCGGGGAAACACTGAAGCTTTCTTT; CDR3: CASSVSPRGNTEAFF
D: NA; size: few; J: TRBJ2-1; V: TRBV3-1; DNA: TGTGCCAGCAGCCCCAGACTAGACAATGAGCAGTTCTTC; CDR3: CASSPRLDNEQFF
D: NA; size: NA; J: TRBJ2-7; V: TRBV2; DNA: TGTGCCAGCAATTCGGAGGGGTCGAGCTCCTACGAGCAGTACTTC; CDR3: CASNSEGSSSYEQYF
D: NA; size: once; J: TRBJ1-1; V: TRBV4-3; DNA: TGCGCCAGCAGCCCTCCCGGGCAGGCCGGGAATCCTGAAGCTTTCTTT; CDR3: CASSPPGQAGNPEAFF
D: TRBD2; size: NA; J: TRBJ2-7; V: TRBV12-3/TRBV12-4; DNA: TGTGCCAGCAGTTTAGAACTAGCGGACTACGAGCAGTACTTC; CDR3: CASSLELADYEQYF
D: TRBD2; size: NA; J: TRBJ2-3; V: TRBV24-1; DNA: TGTGCCACCAGTGATGCCGGGACTAGCGGACCTTGGGATACGCAGTATTTT; CDR3: CATSDAGTSGPWDTQYF
D: NA; size: NA; J: TRBJ1-1; V: TRBV6-1; DNA: TGTGCCAGCAGTGAAGCAATGGGAGGCCAGGAGGCTTTCTTT; CDR3: CASSEAMGGQEAFF
D: NA; size: NA; J: TRBJ1-5; V: TRBV7-9; DNA: TGTGCCAGCAGCTCGACACCCGATCAGGTCCAGCATTTT; CDR3: CASSSTPDQVQHF
D: TRBD2; size: NA; J: TRBJ2-5; V: TRBV12-3/TRBV12-4; DNA: TGTGCCAGCAGTCTGTCGACTAGCGGGGTACGAGAGACCCAGTACTTC; CDR3: CASSLSTSGVRETQYF
D: NA; size: NA; J: TRBJ2-5; V: TRBV28; DNA: TGTGCCAGCAGTCCTCCCAGGGTGGGAGAGACCCAGTACTTC; CDR3: CASSPPRVGETQYF
D: NA; size: NA; J: TRBJ2-1; V: TRBV20-1; DNA: TGCAGTGCTAGTCCCTTTGAAACGGGGAATTCGGATGAGCAGTTCTTC; CDR3: CSASPFETGNSDEQFF
D: TRBD2; size: once; J: TRBJ2-1; V: TRBV6-2/TRBV6-3; DNA: TGTGCCAGCAGTTACCCCAACGCGGGAGGGTCGGAGGGTGAGCAGTTCTTC; CDR3: CASSYPNAGGSEGEQFF
D: NA; size: NA; J: TRBJ2-7; V: TRBV24-1; DNA: TGTGCCACCAGTACCCAGGACAGAGCCTACGAGCAGTACTTC; CDR3: CATSTQDRAYEQYF
D: TRBD2; size: NA; J: TRBJ2-3; V: TRBV2; DNA: TGTGCCAGCAGTGAAGGAAGCGGGGGACTCACAGATACGCAGTATTTT; CDR3: CASSEGSGGLTDTQYF
D: NA; size: NA; J: TRBJ2-7; V: TRBV27; DNA: TGTGCCAGCAGTTTCAGGGGGGACGAGCAGTACTTC; CDR3: CASSFRGDEQYF
D: NA; size: NA; J: TRBJ1-1; V: TRBV4-3; DNA: TGCGCCAGCAGCCTCGGAACAGGGTTTACTGAAGCTTTCTTT; CDR3: CASSLGTGFTEAFF
D: TRBD1; size: once; J: TRBJ2-1; V: TRBV25-1; DNA: TGTGCCAGCAGTGAAAATGCGGGACAGGGGATCATCAATGAGCAGTTCTTC; CDR3: CASSENAGQGIINEQFF
D: NA; size: NA; J: TRBJ1-2; V: TRBV20-1; DNA: TGCAGTGCTAGAGAGGTAAAAGGCGGCTACACCTTC; CDR3: CSAREVKGGYTF
D: TRBD2; size: NA; J: TRBJ2-1; V: TRBV7-7; DNA: TGTGCTAGCAGCTTAAGGGGGGCGGCTAGCGGGGAGGATTTCTACAATGAGCAGTTCTTC; CDR3: CASSLRGAASGEDFYNEQFF
D: NA; size: once; J: TRBJ2-7; V: TRBV20-1; DNA: TGCAGTGCTTATGACAGACCCCTAGGGTACGAGCAGTACTTC; CDR3: CSAYDRPLGYEQYF
D: NA; size: NA; J: TRBJ2-1; V: TRBV11-2; DNA: TGTGCCAGCAGCTTAACTTCGGCAGGGGAAATGACCTACAATGAGCAGTTCTTC; CDR3: CASSLTSAGEMTYNEQFF
D: NA; size: NA; J: TRBJ2-1; V: TRBV27; DNA: TGTGCCAGCAGTTTGAGCGGTCTTTACAATGAGCAGTTCTTC; CDR3: CASSLSGLYNEQFF
D: NA; size: NA; J: TRBJ2-7; V: TRBV18; DNA: TGTGCCAGCTCGGGGAACTACGAGCAGTACTTC; CDR3: CASSGNYEQYF
D: NA; size: once; J: TRBJ1-1; V: TRBV18; DNA: TGTGCCAGCTCACCCCCGACAGGACCGTACACTGAAGCTTTCTTT; CDR3: CASSPPTGPYTEAFF
D: NA; size: NA; J: TRBJ1-5; V: TRBV20-1; DNA: TGCAGTGCTATGACAGGACACCTTAGCAATCAGCCCCAGCATTTT; CDR3: CSAMTGHLSNQPQHF
D: NA; size: NA; J: TRBJ1-1; V: TRBV7-9; DNA: TGTGCCAGCGGGTGGGGGGTTGAAGCTTTCTTT; CDR3: CASGWGVEAFF
D: TRBD2; size: NA; J: TRBJ2-7; V: TRBV20-1; DNA: TGCAGTGCTAGAGAGCTTAGCGGGGGGACCTACGAGCAGTACTTC; CDR3: CSARELSGGTYEQYF
D: NA; size: once; J: TRBJ2-1; V: TRBV7-9; DNA: TGTGCCAGCAGCTTATCTCCCTCGCCAAACAATGAGCAGTTCTTC; CDR3: CASSLSPSPNNEQFF
D: TRBD1; size: NA; J: TRBJ2-7; V: TRBV20-1; DNA: TGCAGTGCTAGAGATTGGACAGGGACGATGGAAGTCGACGAGCAGTACTTC; CDR3: CSARDWTGTMEVDEQYF
D: NA; size: NA; J: TRBJ2-7; V: TRBV7-9; DNA: TGTGCCAGCAACTACGCCGGGACCCCAGACGAGCAGTACTTC; CDR3: CASNYAGTPDEQYF
D: NA; size: NA; J: TRBJ2-1; V: TRBV12-3/TRBV12-4; DNA: TGTGCCAGCAGTCCAACCAGGGGTTACAATGAGCAGTTCTTC; CDR3: CASSPTRGYNEQFF
D: TRBD1; size: NA; J: TRBJ1-4; V: TRBV27; DNA: TGTGCCAGCAGCCCCACAGGGGAAGTAAATGAAAAACTGTTTTTT; CDR3: CASSPTGEVNEKLFF
D: TRBD2; size: NA; J: TRBJ2-7; V: TRBV29-1; DNA: TGCAGCGTTAGGGGAGGGAACTCCTACGAGCAGTACTTC; CDR3: CSVRGGNSYEQYF
D: TRBD1; size: NA; J: TRBJ2-2; V: TRBV6-5; DNA: TGTGCCAGCAGTTACGACAGGGGGCAGGCCACCGGGGAGCTGTTTTTT; CDR3: CASSYDRGQATGELFF
D: NA; size: NA; J: TRBJ1-2; V: TRBV29-1; DNA: TGCAGCGTTAGTAATGGCTACACCTTC; CDR3: CSVSNGYTF
D: TRBD1; size: NA; J: TRBJ1-2; V: TRBV11-2; DNA: TGTGCCAGCAGCTTCCCCGGACAGGGTCGACAAGACTATGGCTACACCTTC; CDR3: CASSFPGQGRQDYGYTF
D: TRBD1; size: NA; J: TRBJ2-5; V: TRBV4-2; DNA: TGTGCCAGCAGCCAAGTGCCCCCAGGGGGCCAGAACCAAGAGACCCAGTACTTC; CDR3: CASSQVPPGGQNQETQYF
D: TRBD1; size: NA; J: TRBJ2-3; V: TRBV9; DNA: TGTGCCAGCAGCTTGACAGGGGGTGATACAGATACGCAGTATTTT; CDR3: CASSLTGGDTDTQYF
D: TRBD1; size: once; J: TRBJ2-1; V: TRBV5-4; DNA: TGTGCCAGCAGCCCGTGGACAGGTTTAGGGGGACCCAATGAGCAGTTCTTC; CDR3: CASSPWTGLGGPNEQFF
D: TRBD2; size: few; J: TRBJ2-7; V: TRBV7-9; DNA: TGTGCCAGCAGCTTCCCTGGACTAGCGGGGACCTCCTACGAGCAGTACTTC; CDR3: CASSFPGLAGTSYEQYF
D: NA; size: NA; J: TRBJ2-1; V: TRBV4-3; DNA: TGCGCCAGCAGCCATGGGTGGTCCTACAATGAGCAGTTCTTC; CDR3: CASSHGWSYNEQFF
D: NA; size: NA; J: TRBJ2-7; V: TRBV18; DNA: TGTGCCAGCTCACCAACCAGGGGAAACTCCTACGAGCAGTACTTC; CDR3: CASSPTRGNSYEQYF
D: TRBD2; size: NA; J: TRBJ2-1; V: TRBV23-1; DNA: TGCGCCAGCAGTCCCGGAGGGGGGACTAGTTCCTACAATGAGCAGTTCTTC; CDR3: CASSPGGGTSSYNEQFF
D: NA; size: NA; J: TRBJ1-2; V: TRBV2; DNA: TGTGCCAGCAGTGAAGCGCTTTTGTCTAACTATGGCTACACCTTC; CDR3: CASSEALLSNYGYTF